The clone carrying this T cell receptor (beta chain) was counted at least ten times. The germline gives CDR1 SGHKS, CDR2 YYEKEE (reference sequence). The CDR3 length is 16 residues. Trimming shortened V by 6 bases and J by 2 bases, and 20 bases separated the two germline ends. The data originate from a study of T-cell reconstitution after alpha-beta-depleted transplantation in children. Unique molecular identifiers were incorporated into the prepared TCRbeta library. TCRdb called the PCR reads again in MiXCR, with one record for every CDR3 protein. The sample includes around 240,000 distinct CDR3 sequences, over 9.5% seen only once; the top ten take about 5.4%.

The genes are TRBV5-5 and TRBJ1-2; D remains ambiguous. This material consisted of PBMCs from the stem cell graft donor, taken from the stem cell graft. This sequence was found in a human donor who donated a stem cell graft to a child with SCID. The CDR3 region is CASTKERGRFNYGYTF. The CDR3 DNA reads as TGTGCCAGCACTAAGGAACGGGGTCGGTTCAACTATGGCTACACCTTC.